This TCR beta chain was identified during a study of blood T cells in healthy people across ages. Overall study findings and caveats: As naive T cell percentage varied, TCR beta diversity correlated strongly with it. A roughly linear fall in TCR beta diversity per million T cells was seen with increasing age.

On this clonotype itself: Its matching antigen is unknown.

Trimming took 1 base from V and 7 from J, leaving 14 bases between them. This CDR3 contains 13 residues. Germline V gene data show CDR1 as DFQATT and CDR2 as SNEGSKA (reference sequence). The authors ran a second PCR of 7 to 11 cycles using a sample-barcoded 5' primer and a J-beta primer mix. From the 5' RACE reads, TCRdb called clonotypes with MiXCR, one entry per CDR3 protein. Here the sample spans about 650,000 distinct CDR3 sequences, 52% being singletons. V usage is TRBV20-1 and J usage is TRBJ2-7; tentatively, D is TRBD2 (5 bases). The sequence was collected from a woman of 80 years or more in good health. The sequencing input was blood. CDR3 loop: CSARGPATGEQYF. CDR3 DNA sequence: TGCAGTGCTAGAGGCCCAGCTACGGGAGAGCAGTACTTC.